The rows below give T cell receptor beta chains drawn from one sample of a study of blood T cell repertoires in COVID-19. The method was immunoSEQ multiplex PCR; TCRdb's version includes in-frame clones alone and lacks a portion of them. The sample records approximately 140,000 clones, about three quarters being singletons. Sequencing was performed on peripheral blood. The receptor set was obtained from a man aged 50 or older with acute or convalescent COVID-19. Each CDR3 is given with its conserved first and last residue. A D gene is named only where the DNA matches it firmly. Expanded clones get a size class; other rows say once, few or many, or leave the size out.

d_gene: -; v_gene: TRBV29-1; abundance: -; j_gene: TRBJ2-2; CDR3nt: TGCGGGACTCACTCCACCGGGGAGCTGTTTTTT; CDR3aa: CGTHSTGELFF
d_gene: TRBD1; v_gene: TRBV6-2/TRBV6-3; abundance: -; j_gene: TRBJ2-2; CDR3nt: TGTGCCAGCAGTCCCAGTCGGGCAGGGGGCACCGGGGAGCTGTTTTTT; CDR3aa: CASSPSRAGGTGELFF
d_gene: -; v_gene: TRBV21-1; abundance: -; j_gene: TRBJ1-5; CDR3nt: TGTGCCAGCAGCGCCTCTACGGACAGCCTTAGCAATCAGCCCCAGCATTTT; CDR3aa: CASSASTDSLSNQPQHF
d_gene: TRBD2; v_gene: TRBV3-1/TRBV3-2; abundance: -; j_gene: TRBJ2-5; CDR3nt: TGTGCCAGCAGCCAAGGGTGGGGAGGGGAGACCCAGTACTTC; CDR3aa: CASSQGWGGETQYF
d_gene: TRBD1; v_gene: TRBV7-8; abundance: -; j_gene: TRBJ1-1; CDR3nt: TGTGCCAGCAGCCTATGGACAGGGGCCATGAACACTGAAGCTTTCTTT; CDR3aa: CASSLWTGAMNTEAFF
d_gene: -; v_gene: TRBV4-1; abundance: -; j_gene: TRBJ1-5; CDR3nt: TGCGCCAGCAGCCAAGAAGGTTCAGGGAGCAATCAGCCCCAGCATTTT; CDR3aa: CASSQEGSGSNQPQHF
d_gene: TRBD1; v_gene: TRBV30; abundance: -; j_gene: TRBJ1-1; CDR3nt: TGTGCCTGGAGTGTCAGGGACAGGGGCTACGGCACTGAAGCTTTCTTT; CDR3aa: CAWSVRDRGYGTEAFF
d_gene: TRBD1; v_gene: TRBV3-1/TRBV3-2; abundance: -; j_gene: TRBJ1-2; CDR3nt: TGTGCCAGCAGCCGGACAGGATCCAGCTATGGCTACACCTTC; CDR3aa: CASSRTGSSYGYTF
d_gene: TRBD2; v_gene: TRBV7-2; abundance: -; j_gene: TRBJ2-1; CDR3nt: TGTGCCAGCAGCTTAAGGGGAGCAGCGGGGGGGCTGGGTGAGCAGTTCTTC; CDR3aa: CASSLRGAAGGLGEQFF
d_gene: -; v_gene: TRBV27; abundance: few; j_gene: TRBJ2-4; CDR3nt: TGTGCCAGCAGTTCACAACAGGTGGCGGAAAACATTCAGTACTTC; CDR3aa: CASSSQQVAENIQYF
d_gene: TRBD1; v_gene: TRBV30; abundance: -; j_gene: TRBJ1-2; CDR3nt: TGTGCCGGGCTACAGGGGGTCAACTATGGCTACACCTTC; CDR3aa: CAGLQGVNYGYTF
d_gene: -; v_gene: TRBV5-4; abundance: -; j_gene: TRBJ1-5; CDR3nt: TGTGCCAGCAGCTTACTCGGTCAGCCCCAGCATTTT; CDR3aa: CASSLLGQPQHF
d_gene: -; v_gene: TRBV5-1; abundance: few; j_gene: TRBJ1-3; CDR3nt: TGCGCCAGCAGCTTAGGGGGTTACCTGTCGGGAAACACCATATATTTT; CDR3aa: CASSLGGYLSGNTIYF
d_gene: TRBD1; v_gene: TRBV28; abundance: -; j_gene: TRBJ2-7; CDR3nt: TGTGCCAGCAGTTATAAGGGGGCGCGGTACGAGCAGTACTTC; CDR3aa: CASSYKGARYEQYF
d_gene: -; v_gene: TRBV30; abundance: -; j_gene: TRBJ1-1; CDR3nt: TGTGCCTGGAGTAAACAGGACACCATTTTAGCGGGAGCTTTCTTT; CDR3aa: CAWSKQDTILAGAFF
d_gene: TRBD2; v_gene: TRBV2; abundance: -; j_gene: TRBJ2-3; CDR3nt: TGTGCCAGCCAAATAACAGAGGGGACTAGCGGGGGAACAGATACGCAGTATTTT; CDR3aa: CASQITEGTSGGTDTQYF
d_gene: TRBD1; v_gene: TRBV7-6; abundance: -; j_gene: TRBJ1-3; CDR3nt: TGTGCCAGCAGCTTGCAACCCGGGACAGGGTCTGGAAACACCATATATTTT; CDR3aa: CASSLQPGTGSGNTIYF
d_gene: TRBD2; v_gene: TRBV6-1; abundance: once; j_gene: TRBJ2-5; CDR3nt: TGTGCCAGCAGTGAGGGTACTAGCGGGGTGGCCCAGTACTTC; CDR3aa: CASSEGTSGVAQYF
d_gene: -; v_gene: TRBV12-5; abundance: -; j_gene: TRBJ1-5; CDR3nt: TGTGCTAGTGGTTTGGCCTTGGGGGACACGGAATATCAGCCCCAGCATTTT; CDR3aa: CASGLALGDTEYQPQHF
d_gene: TRBD1; v_gene: TRBV18; abundance: -; j_gene: TRBJ2-1; CDR3nt: TGTGCCAGCTCACCACCGCCGGGACAGGGGAACAATGAGCAGTTCTTC; CDR3aa: CASSPPPGQGNNEQFF
d_gene: -; v_gene: TRBV3-1/TRBV3-2; abundance: -; j_gene: TRBJ1-3; CDR3nt: TGTGCCAGCAGTAAATCGGGGGGCGCAGGAAACACCATATATTTT; CDR3aa: CASSKSGGAGNTIYF
d_gene: -; v_gene: TRBV5-1; abundance: -; j_gene: TRBJ1-1; CDR3nt: TGCGCCAGCAGCTTGGATGGGACTTGGAACACTGAAGCTTTCTTT; CDR3aa: CASSLDGTWNTEAFF
d_gene: TRBD1; v_gene: TRBV5-1; abundance: -; j_gene: TRBJ2-2; CDR3nt: TGCGCCAGCAGCTTACAGGGACAGCACACCGGGGAGCTGTTTTTT; CDR3aa: CASSLQGQHTGELFF
d_gene: -; v_gene: TRBV6-5; abundance: -; j_gene: TRBJ1-1; CDR3nt: TGTGCCAGCAGAGCCTCCAGGGTAACTGAAGCTTTCTTT; CDR3aa: CASRASRVTEAFF
d_gene: -; v_gene: TRBV27; abundance: few; j_gene: TRBJ1-2; CDR3nt: TGTGCCAGCAGTTTACGGGGGATTAACTATGGCTACACCTTC; CDR3aa: CASSLRGINYGYTF
d_gene: -; v_gene: TRBV2; abundance: once; j_gene: TRBJ1-4; CDR3nt: TGTGCCAGCAGTGAAGCGTTGGAACGGATGGCGGAGGTCGAAAAACTGTTTTTT; CDR3aa: CASSEALERMAEVEKLFF
d_gene: TRBD2; v_gene: TRBV4-2; abundance: -; j_gene: TRBJ2-5; CDR3nt: TGTGCCAGCAGCCCGGGGACTAGCGTCAGCCAAGAGACCCAGTACTTC; CDR3aa: CASSPGTSVSQETQYF
d_gene: -; v_gene: TRBV3-1/TRBV3-2; abundance: once; j_gene: TRBJ1-3; CDR3nt: TGTGCCAGCAGCCAAGATAAAGGGGGTGCCACCATATATTTT; CDR3aa: CASSQDKGGATIYF
d_gene: -; v_gene: TRBV27; abundance: -; j_gene: TRBJ2-1; CDR3nt: TGTGCCAGCAGTTTAGACAGATTCTACAATGAGCAGTTCTTC; CDR3aa: CASSLDRFYNEQFF
d_gene: -; v_gene: TRBV7-3; abundance: once; j_gene: TRBJ2-2; CDR3nt: TGTGCCAGCAGCTTACGTGCAGGGCCCGGGGAGCTGTTTTTT; CDR3aa: CASSLRAGPGELFF
d_gene: TRBD1; v_gene: TRBV6-5; abundance: -; j_gene: TRBJ1-5; CDR3nt: TGTGCCAGCAGTCCGACAGGGTCCAGCAATCAGCCCCAGCATTTT; CDR3aa: CASSPTGSSNQPQHF
d_gene: TRBD2; v_gene: TRBV27; abundance: -; j_gene: TRBJ2-1; CDR3nt: TGTGCCAGCAGTTTTTCGCGGGGGACTCCCATCAATGAGCAGTTCTTC; CDR3aa: CASSFSRGTPINEQFF
d_gene: -; v_gene: TRBV28; abundance: -; j_gene: TRBJ1-5; CDR3nt: TGTGCCAGCAGTTCACAGGGAAACAATCAGCCCCAGCATTTT; CDR3aa: CASSSQGNNQPQHF
d_gene: TRBD2; v_gene: TRBV9; abundance: -; j_gene: TRBJ2-3; CDR3nt: TGTGCCAGCAGCGTCCCGGCGAGAGCGGGGAGCGCAGATACGCAGTATTTT; CDR3aa: CASSVPARAGSADTQYF
d_gene: -; v_gene: TRBV6-5; abundance: few; j_gene: TRBJ1-1; CDR3nt: TGTGCCAGCAGGCGGACGGGGACTGAAGCTTTCTTT; CDR3aa: CASRRTGTEAFF
d_gene: TRBD1; v_gene: TRBV28; abundance: -; j_gene: TRBJ1-1; CDR3nt: TGTGCCACCTACTCCGGACAGGGGGCGAACACTGAAGCTTTCTTT; CDR3aa: CATYSGQGANTEAFF
d_gene: -; v_gene: TRBV19; abundance: -; j_gene: TRBJ1-1; CDR3nt: TGTGCCAGTAGTATAGATCGGGGGTACACTGAAGCTTTCTTT; CDR3aa: CASSIDRGYTEAFF
d_gene: -; v_gene: TRBV24-1; abundance: -; j_gene: TRBJ2-2; CDR3nt: TGTGCCACCTCGCTGCCAGGGGGGACCGGGGAGCTGTTTTTT; CDR3aa: CATSLPGGTGELFF